Each of the 31 T cell receptor beta chains below was sequenced from the same sample in a study of Ad26.COV2.S vaccination and SARS-CoV-2 variants. As for treatment: roughly 19 received Ad26.COV2.S at low or high dose, single or two shots; about five received placebo; per-sample allocation not given. Samples were taken on day 63 after the first vaccine or placebo injection. Clones were read by immunoSEQ multiplex PCR, and TCRdb kept only the in-frame ones, dropping some. Of over 400,000 clones listed, nearly 90% were seen once; the top ten hold over 2%. The sample here was peripheral blood, taken in a trial of Ad26.COV2.S vaccine versus placebo. The receptors were gathered from a person aged 18-65 years who received the Ad26.COV2.S COVID-19 vaccine or a placebo.

The count of this clone is one. The gene calls are TRBV7-9 and TRBJ2-3; 12 nucleotides match TRBD2. Unmatched junction bases numbered 13, after V lost 7 bases and J lost 2 bases. This CDR3 comprises 18 residues. Germline CDR1 reads SEHNR; CDR2 reads FQNEAQ (reference sequence). The CDR3 here is CASTFPRLAGDPTDTQYF. The CDR3 coding sequence is TGTGCCAGCACCTTCCCCCGACTAGCGGGGGACCCCACAGATACGCAGTATTTT.

V and J are TRBV7-9 and TRBJ2-3, with D perhaps matching TRBD2 (6 bases). Germline CDR1 SEHNR, CDR2 FQNEAQ (reference sequence). V was cut by 3 bases and J by 6 bases, with 19 bases left in between. The CDR3 runs 16 residues. The CDR3 sequence: CASSFSLRGPSDTQYF. The CDR3 bases are TGTGCCAGCAGCTTTTCTCTGCGGGGCCCCTCCGATACGCAGTATTTT.

This chain uses TRBV25-1 with TRBJ2-1, with D possibly TRBD1 on 7 matching bases. V lost 3 bases, J lost 1 base, and 13 bases lay in between. The length of the CDR3 is 16 residues. Germline CDR1 MGHDK, CDR2 SYGVNS. The CDR3 DNA reads as TGTGCCAGCAGTGACCAGGGGGGAGGTTCCTACAATGAGCAGTTCTTC. Translated, it gives CASSDQGGGSYNEQFF.

The chain uses TRBV27 and TRBJ1-1, with a weak D call TRBD1 (5 bases). Germline values: CDR1 MNHEY, CDR2 SMNVEV (reference sequence). The V gene lost 4 bases and the J gene lost 7 bases, with 16 bases spanning the gap. This CDR3 comprises 14 residues. CDR3 sequence reads: CASSSLGHTIEAFF. For the CDR3, the DNA is TGTGCCAGCAGTTCCTTGGGGCACACCATTGAAGCTTTCTTT.

J is TRBJ2-7 and V is TRBV18, with D perhaps matching TRBD1 or TRBD2 (7 bases each). V lost 3 bases to trimming and J lost 6 bases, with 18 bases between them. The CDR3 runs 15 residues. Germline assignment: CDR1 KGHSH and CDR2 LQKENI. The CDR3 DNA reads TGTGCCAGCTCACCCCTGACAGGGAGGGCTAGCGAGCAGTACGTC. The encoded protein is CASSPLTGRASEQYV.

The V call is TRBV15, the J call TRBJ2-5; 7 bases map to TRBD1. The V and J ends lost 3 bases and 2 bases, in that order; junction bases with no gene match: 3. Germline values: CDR1 LNHNV, CDR2 YYDKDF (reference sequence). The CDR3 covers 14 residues. The CDR3, as DNA: TGTGCCACCAGCAGGGGGGACAGACAAGAGACCCAGTACTTC. This translates into CATSRGDRQETQYF.

This chain links TRBV27 with TRBJ2-1, with 9 nucleotides matching TRBD1. The germline V gene encodes CDR1 MNHEY and CDR2 SMNVEV (reference sequence). Trimming at V came to 2 bases and at J to 3 bases, leaving 2 bases not matched to a gene. The CDR3 length is 15 residues. The DNA of the CDR3 is TGTGCCAGCAGTTTACGGGACAGGGACTACAATGAGCAGTTCTTC. Its translation is CASSLRDRDYNEQFF.

The gene calls are TRBV11-3 and TRBJ1-2; D gene ambiguous. Germline-derived CDR1 and CDR2 are SGHNT and YENEEA. This CDR3 comprises 13 residues. V was trimmed by 5 bases and J by 4 bases, leaving 11 bases between them. CDR3 nucleotides: TGTGCCAGCAGCAGCCGACAATCCTATGGCTACACCTTC. It encodes CASSSRQSYGYTF.

This CDR3 reads CASSADREGNQPQHF. CDR3 DNA: TGTGCCAGTAGTGCGGACAGGGAGGGCAATCAGCCCCAGCATTTT. The chain combines TRBV19 with TRBJ1-5; TRBD1 agrees at 8 bases. The V gene's germline CDR1 is LNHDA and CDR2 SQIVND (reference sequence). The CDR3 has 15 residues. V lost 5 bases to trimming and J lost 2 bases; unmatched junction nucleotides: 5.

J is TRBJ1-1 and V is TRBV7-9; no definite D call. In germline, CDR1 is SEHNR, CDR2 FQNEAQ (reference sequence). The CDR3 runs 13 residues. Trimming left V 3 bases short and J 1 base short, with 6 bases between. The CDR3 sequence: CASSFMTNTEAFF. As DNA, the CDR3 is TGTGCCAGCAGCTTTATGACGAACACTGAAGCTTTCTTT.

Turning to this clone: Other DNA sequences of this sample code for an identical CDR3. The CDR3 region has the DNA TGTGCCAGCAGCTTCTCCGGCACAGATACGCAGTATTTT. Translating it yields CASSFSGTDTQYF. The chain employs TRBV7-9 and TRBJ2-3; D not certain. In germline, CDR1 is SEHNR, CDR2 FQNEAQ (reference sequence). CDR3 length equals 13 residues. The germline V and J ends were trimmed by 3 bases and 1 base, with 5 bases remaining between them.

The chain has TRBV28 and TRBJ2-3; tentatively, D is TRBD1 (5 bases). The ends were cut back, 5 bases at V and 6 bases at J, with 18 bases in the middle. Germline V gene sequence: CDR1 MDHEN, CDR2 SYDVKM. There are 15 residues in the CDR3. This CDR3 reads CASSMTAKPRDTQYF. The CDR3 DNA follows: TGTGCCAGCAGTATGACAGCTAAACCCAGGGATACGCAGTATTTT.

This sequence joins TRBV4-1 and TRBJ2-5; D unclear. Between the trimmed V and J ends, which lost 4 bases and 2 bases, there was a span of 17 bases. CDR3 length: 16 residues. The germline gives CDR1 MGHRA, CDR2 YSYEKL. DNA of the CDR3: TGCGCCAGCAGCCCCGAGAAGGGCACGGCTCAAGAGACCCAGTACTTC. This codes for CASSPEKGTAQETQYF.

In this sample, this clone turned up once. The chain recombines TRBV18 with TRBJ2-5, with TRBD2 identical over 7 bases. Germline values: CDR1 KGHSH, CDR2 LQKENI. V was clipped by 10 bases and J by 5 bases; unmatched bases: 16. The CDR3 spans 15 residues. The CDR3 DNA follows: TGTGCCACCCAGACGGGCCAGCGGGGAGAGGAGACCCAGTACTTC. As protein: CATQTGQRGEETQYF.

The chain employs TRBV6-6 and TRBJ2-4, with D perhaps matching TRBD1 (6 bases). This CDR3 is 14 amino acids long. Deletions cut 5 bases from V and 6 bases from J, with 14 bases between. Germline CDR1 and CDR2: MNHNY and SVGAGI (reference sequence). DNA of the CDR3: TGTGCCAGCAGTCCAACTAGAGGGGGAAACATTCAGTACTTC. Residues: CASSPTRGGNIQYF.

V and J are TRBV6-5 and TRBJ1-5; D possibly corresponds to TRBD1 (5 bases). Trimming shortened V by 7 bases and J by 6 bases, and 16 bases separated the two germline ends. The CDR3 has 14 residues. Germline CDR1 reads MNHEY; CDR2 reads SVGAGI. DNA of the CDR3: TGTGCCAGCATCTTGCAGGGTCTAAGTCAGCCCCAGCATTTT. Its protein is CASILQGLSQPQHF.

V usage is TRBV6-6 and J usage is TRBJ1-2, with a tentative D call TRBD1 (5 bases). The CDR3 extends over 13 amino acids. Trimming cost V 0 bases and J 6 bases, with 8 bases left between them. Germline V CDR1 and CDR2: MNHNY, SVGAGI (reference sequence). The CDR3, as DNA: TGTGCCAGCAGTTACTCGCAGGGCCATGGCTACACCTTC. This translates into CASSYSQGHGYTF.

The DNA for the CDR3 is TGTGCCAGCAGCGTAGATCGGGGGGACGGAAACCAGTACTTC. Translating it yields CASSVDRGDGNQYF. The rearrangement joins TRBV9 to TRBJ2-5; TRBD2 matches at 7 bases. Germline V CDR1 and CDR2: SGDLS, YYNGEE. The CDR3 runs to 14 residues. The V gene end was trimmed by 0 bases and the J gene end by 10 bases; junction bases not matched to a gene: 9.

The V gene is TRBV7-8, the J gene TRBJ2-7; TRBD1 matches at 7 bases. V shed 0 bases and J 3 bases; nucleotides not matched to a gene: 2. CDR1 is SGHVS and CDR2 is FQNEAQ in the germline V gene. The CDR3 has 14 residues. The CDR3 loop is CASSLAGQSYEQYV. DNA for the CDR3: TGTGCCAGCAGCTTAGCGGGACAGAGCTACGAGCAGTACGTC.

A few counts support this clone. The chain links TRBV11-2 to TRBJ2-7; tentatively, D is TRBD1 (5 bases). This CDR3 comprises 14 residues. Trimming took 2 bases from V and 3 from J, leaving 11 bases between them. CDR1 and CDR2 (germline): SGHAT, FQNNGV. The CDR3 DNA is TGTGCCAGCAGCTTATCCACAGGAAGCTACGAGCAGTACTTC. Its protein product is CASSLSTGSYEQYF.

The rearrangement uses TRBV5-6 and TRBJ1-6, with TRBD1 as a possible D gene (5 bases). V dropped 4 bases and J dropped 7 bases, with 12 bases sitting between them. Germline lookup yields CDR1 SGHDT and CDR2 YYEEEE. CDR3 length: 14 amino acids. Here the CDR3 reads CASSARATNSPLHF. CDR3 coding DNA: TGTGCCAGCAGCGCCAGGGCCACCAATTCACCCCTCCACTTT. Full variable domain (remainder filled in from reference TRBV5-6 and TRBJ1-6): DAGVTQSPTHLIKTRGQQVTLRCSPKSGHDTVSWYQQALGQGPQFIFQYYEEEERQRGNFPDRFSGHQFPNYSSELNVNALLLGDSALYLCASSARATNSPLHFGNGTRLTVT.

V and J are TRBV5-1 and TRBJ2-3; possible D gene TRBD2, 6 bases. The CDR3 is made up of 15 amino acids. The V gene's germline CDR1 is SGHRS and CDR2 YFSETQ. Trimming pared 5 bases from V and 1 base from J, leaving 14 bases between. CDR3 DNA: TGCGCCAGCAGTCGTTCCCGCGGGGGCACAGATACGCAGTATTTT. This codes for CASSRSRGGTDTQYF.

V usage is TRBV4-3 and J usage is TRBJ2-2, with TRBD2 as a possible D gene (5 bases). The V end lost 0 bases, the J end lost 6 bases, and 11 bases lay between the germline ends. The CDR3 sequence is 15 residues long. Germline V CDR1 and CDR2: LGHNA, YSLEER. The CDR3 loop reads CASSQDNIGAGELFF. For the CDR3, the DNA is TGCGCCAGCAGCCAAGATAATATCGGGGCCGGGGAGCTGTTTTTT.

The rearrangement uses TRBV27 and TRBJ1-1; a weak D match, TRBD1 (5 bases). This CDR3 is built from 14 residues. V lost 5 bases and J 1 base, leaving 11 bases between the germline ends. Germline CDR1 reads MNHEY; CDR2 reads SMNVEV (reference sequence). CDR3 sequence reads: CASSPHQGNTEAFF. The CDR3 nucleotides are TGTGCCAGCAGTCCCCACCAGGGGAACACTGAAGCTTTCTTT.

The chain joins TRBV4-3 to TRBJ1-5, with D unresolved. Trimming cost V 1 base and J 3 bases, with 7 bases left between them. Germline-derived CDR1 and CDR2 are LGHNA and YSLEER. The CDR3 contains 14 residues. CDR3: CASSQGFFNQPQHF. CDR3 coding DNA: TGCGCCAGCAGCCAAGGGTTCTTCAATCAGCCCCAGCATTTT.

V is TRBV6-1 and J is TRBJ1-3, with TRBD1 as a possible D gene (5 bases). The CDR3 sequence is 15 residues long. V lost 1 base, J lost 0 bases, and 7 bases lay in between. Germline assignment: CDR1 MNHNS and CDR2 SASEGT. The CDR3: CASSEGQHSGNTIYF. CDR3 sequence (DNA): TGTGCCAGCAGTGAAGGACAGCACTCTGGAAACACCATATATTTT.

This clone was picked up a small number of times. The chain recombines TRBV7-2 with TRBJ2-7; D might be TRBD1 or TRBD2, each matching 5 bases. The V end lost 1 base, the J end lost 1 base, and 11 bases lay between the germline ends. The CDR3 is 15 amino acids. Germline loops: CDR1 SGHTA, CDR2 FQGNSA. CDR3: CASSLDRDPSYEQYF. The CDR3 DNA reads TGTGCCAGCAGCTTAGACCGGGACCCATCCTACGAGCAGTACTTC. Drawing the rest from reference TRBV7-2 and TRBJ2-7, the complete variable domain is GAGVSQSPSNKVTEKGKDVELRCDPISGHTALYWYRQSLGQGLEFLIYFQGNSAPDKSGLPSDRFSAERTGGSVSTLTIQRTQQEDSAVYLCASSLDRDPSYEQYFGPGTRLTVT.

The J gene is TRBJ1-1, the V gene TRBV5-1, with TRBD1 as a possible D gene (6 bases). The V end was cut by 0 bases, the J end by 7 bases, with 10 bases between. Per the germline V gene, CDR1 is SGHRS and CDR2 is YFSETQ. The CDR3 spans 13 residues. The chain's CDR3 is CASSLGAGDEAFF. CDR3 coding DNA: TGCGCCAGCAGCTTGGGCGCAGGGGATGAAGCTTTCTTT.

The genes are TRBV6-5 and TRBJ1-1, with D tentatively TRBD1 (5 bases). CDR1 is MNHEY, CDR2 SVGAGI, per germline. The CDR3 covers 14 residues. The V end was cut by 7 bases, the J end by 4 bases, with 16 bases between. CDR3 region: CASTPNLRGTEAFF. In DNA, the CDR3 is TGTGCCAGCACCCCGAACCTGAGGGGCACTGAAGCTTTCTTT.

The genes are TRBV5-4 and TRBJ1-1; D call uncertain. V gave up 1 base and J gave up 0 bases, with 7 bases separating them. CDR3 size: 14 residues. The germline CDR1 and CDR2 sequences are SGHNT and YYREEE (reference sequence). CDR3 in amino acids: CASSLLSMNTEAFF. The DNA of the CDR3 is TGTGCCAGCAGCTTGTTATCAATGAACACTGAAGCTTTCTTT.

This chain connects TRBV6-5 to TRBJ1-6; D call uncertain. Trimming took 0 bases from V and 6 from J, leaving 9 bases between them. The CDR3 consists of 15 residues. Per the germline V gene, CDR1 is MNHEY and CDR2 is SVGAGI. CDR3 region: CASSYSSRANSPLHF. CDR3 sequence (DNA): TGTGCCAGCAGTTACTCATCCCGAGCTAATTCACCCCTCCACTTT.